These T cell receptor beta chains were read from a single sample in a study of blood T cell repertoires in COVID-19. Profiling relied on immunoSEQ multiplex PCR, and the TCRdb table lists in-frame clones only, not all of them. The data hold just over 150,000 clones, with roughly 82% observed a single time. The source material was peripheral blood. Source of these receptors: a woman between 50 and 59 years old with acute or convalescent COVID-19. Each CDR3 is given with its conserved first and last residue. The D gene is left open where the match is weak. Rows give clone size only sometimes, using once, few, many, or a class for an expanded clone.

>TRBV28|NA|NA|TRBJ1-1
CASSLGQGLEKAFF
>TRBV5-1|NA|TRBD1|TRBJ2-2
CASSLQGMWGTGELFF
>TRBV5-5|NA|NA|TRBJ1-1
CASSPDLGGWTEAFF
>TRBV14|NA|NA|TRBJ1-2
CASSQVPNPYRADGYTF
>TRBV7-2|NA|TRBD2|TRBJ2-7
CASSPRAGGFYEQYF
>TRBV29-1|once|NA|TRBJ1-4
CSVRRQKGGNEKLFF
>TRBV19|NA|NA|TRBJ1-3
CASSIMQGPDGNTIYF
>TRBV10-3|NA|TRBD2|TRBJ2-5
CAISPTTSGRSETQYF
>TRBV4-3|NA|TRBD2|TRBJ2-2
CASSQVHTGGTGELFF
>TRBV18|NA|NA|TRBJ1-2
CASSQDSNYGYTF
>TRBV4-2|NA|NA|TRBJ1-1
CASSQTTGEAFF
>TRBV10-3|NA|TRBD1|TRBJ2-7
CAISDNRDRGHEQYF
>TRBV24-1|NA|TRBD2|TRBJ2-2
CATSDFTRGGSELFF
>TRBV14|NA|NA|TRBJ1-3
CASSPIGLRGSGNTIYF
>TRBV24-1|NA|TRBD1|TRBJ2-7
CATSDKGQATTYEQYF
>TRBV18|NA|NA|TRBJ2-5
CASSPLVEETQYF
>TRBV9|NA|NA|TRBJ1-2
CASSPGKSNYGYTF
>TRBV20-1|NA|NA|TRBJ2-3
CSASLALTDTQYF
>TRBV5-8|NA|NA|TRBJ1-4
CASSLIGVEKLFF
>TRBV30|NA|TRBD1|TRBJ1-5
CAWSVPGGIWAQHF
>TRBV4-3|NA|NA|TRBJ1-1
CASSQDIARGTEAFF
>TRBV18|NA|NA|TRBJ2-7
CASASGVRSSYEQYF
>TRBV6-2/TRBV6-3|NA|TRBD2|TRBJ2-1
CASSYSLAGNNEQFF
>TRBV19|once|NA|TRBJ1-2
CASARAAGDYGYTF
>TRBV7-2|NA|TRBD2|TRBJ2-1
CASSLSVSGRARNEQFF
>TRBV28|NA|NA|TRBJ1-2
CASSGGQLLNGYTF
>TRBV28|NA|TRBD2|TRBJ2-7
CASSGGLALKNEQYF
>TRBV29-1|NA|NA|TRBJ1-4
CSVGPFGEKLFF
>TRBV6-2/TRBV6-3|NA|TRBD1|TRBJ2-3
CASSLAPARTGNTDTQYF
>TRBV6-6|NA|NA|TRBJ2-7
CASSLLSYEQYF
>TRBV7-9|NA|NA|TRBJ2-2
CASNSGTPNTGELFF
>TRBV7-2|NA|NA|TRBJ1-2
CASSSGGADYGYTF
>TRBV28|few|NA|TRBJ1-6
CASSFPSYNSPLHF
>TRBV29-1|NA|TRBD2|TRBJ2-1
CSVALPGLAYNEQFF
>TRBV9|NA|NA|TRBJ2-1
CASSAQGSSYNEQFF
>TRBV5-1|NA|TRBD1|TRBJ2-2
CASSWDSTGELFF
>TRBV3-1/TRBV3-2|NA|TRBD1|TRBJ1-6
CASSQLVGGRGQRNSPLHF